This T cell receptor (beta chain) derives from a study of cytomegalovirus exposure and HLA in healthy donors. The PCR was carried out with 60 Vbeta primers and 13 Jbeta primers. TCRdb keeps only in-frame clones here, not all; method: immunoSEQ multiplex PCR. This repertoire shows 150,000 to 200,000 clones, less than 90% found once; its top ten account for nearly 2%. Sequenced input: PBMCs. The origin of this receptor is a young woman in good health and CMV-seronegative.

DNA of the CDR3: TGTGCCAGCAGTGAATGGCACGGGGAGACCCAGTACTTC. It yields the protein CASSEWHGETQYF. J is TRBJ2-5 and V is TRBV25-1; D not certain. CDR3 size: 13 residues. Germline V gene data show CDR1 as MGHDK and CDR2 as SYGVNS. V shed 1 base and J shed 5 bases, with 8 bases lying between them.